This T cell receptor (beta chain) was obtained from a study of blood T cell repertoires in COVID-19 (dated by TCRdb to 2018 to 2021). Study-wide context: Samples from collaborators originated in the United States, Italy and Spain and spanned both the acute and convalescent phases of COVID-19. The repertoires were released in a freely available public database meant as a resource for research on the immune response to SARS-CoV-2. Where HLA class I and class II types were available, the types were taken from metadata supplied by the sample provider, not from assay-based typing. Subjects who had been exposed to COVID-19, were actively infected with it, or had recovered from it provided the deeply sampled blood TCRbeta repertoires that made up the dataset. The material from the prospective study consisted of cDNA or gDNA derived from T cells, B-cell-depleted T cells, or PBMCs. Samples came from the ongoing ImmuneRACE study (first 160 participants) plus 1,254 subjects from 6 global collaborators. A de-identified subject ID, COVID-19 status, age in years and sex were almost always included in the sample metadata. The paper's findings and limits, for the study overall: The amount of clinical and demographic metadata varied by source and participant and was provided uncurated.

Enrolling through a virtual design, the prospective study's participants ranged in age from about 18 to 89 years and lived across 24 United States geographic areas. In the prospective study, cohorts were assigned on the basis of participant-reported clinical history obtained from a screening survey and a study questionnaire. Recovered participants in ImmuneRACE Cohort 3 were defined as having two consecutive negative NP/OP PCR tests, clearance from a healthcare professional, or resolution of symptoms. Mobile phlebotomists in the prospective study collected whole blood, serum and a nasopharyngeal or oropharyngeal swab from every participant. Participants in the prospective study had the option to provide additional blood draws and questionnaires over an approximately 2-month period. Blood samples from the prospective study were shipped frozen or at room temperature prior to DNA extraction. The junction carries 21 bases between V and J, which are trimmed by 10 bases and 5 bases respectively. The CDR3 starts with the cysteine, ends with the phenylalanine, and has 15 residues. Only the CDR3 region is kept as DNA, spanning 45 bases read in frame from base 1. The CDR1 and CDR2 encoded by the germline V gene (reference sequence) are LNHDA and SQIVND.

As concerns this clone: Its target antigen remains unknown. There are no base qualities to consult, and no much larger clone falls within one base.

TCRbeta CDR3 regions were amplified from genomic DNA by means of the immunoSEQ Assay, a bias-controlled multiplex PCR. Processing in the source paper ran as follows. The number of nucleated cells in each sample was estimated from the amplification of reference gene primers within the assay. Sequence reads were collapsed and filtered to measure the absolute abundance of every unique TCRbeta CDR3 rearrangement. For each sample, productive Simpson clonality was calculated as the square root of Simpson's diversity index across productive rearrangements. Entries here come from immuneACCESS through TCRdb and include only in-frame sequences with V and J called. Some clones fail to appear in such tables; in the studies checked, an unresolved V gene covers under half of the shortfall, and the cause of the remainder is unknown. V and J calls and clone size are copied from that table; D and trimming were computed from the DNA. The table for this sample lists 130,000 to 150,000 clones; about 90% of them were counted only once. Clones ranked in the top ten supply about 11% of the sample.

The sequencing input was PBMCs or T cells enriched from blood (not recorded which). This TCR was recovered from a man between 60 and 75 years old who had recovered from COVID-19. Rearrangement joined TRBV19 to TRBJ2-1; the D gene cannot be resolved reliably. The DNA sequence is TGTGCCACTTGCCTCGTCGCGAGGTCCAACAATGAGCAGTTCTTC. It encodes CATCLVARSNNEQFF. With the rest looked up from the reference TRBV19 and TRBJ2-1 genes rather than sequenced, the full variable domain is DGGITQSPKYLFRKEGQNVTLSCEQNLNHDAMYWYRQDPGQGLRLIYYSQIVNDFQKGDIAEGYSVSREKKESFPLTVTSAQKNPTAFYLCATCLVARSNNEQFFGPGTRLTVL.